This is a list of T cell receptor beta chains from one sample in a study of memory CD4+ T cells and cytomegalovirus serostatus. Sequencing used immunoSEQ multiplex PCR; TCRdb keeps in-frame clones, though not all of them. The sample records some 54,000 clones, around four fifths being singletons. Specimen: memory CD4+ T cells from blood. All receptors come from an adult in good health and CMV-seropositive. The CDR3 runs from the conserved cysteine through the conserved F or W. D genes are given only for firm matches. Clone size is stated in some rows and not others, as once, few, many or a class when expanded.

v_call: TRBV7-2; j_call: TRBJ2-2; d_call: TRBD1; clone_size: -; cdr3_nt: TGTGCCAGCAGCTCGGACAGGGTGGGGACCGGGGAGCTGTTTTTT; cdr3_aa: CASSSDRVGTGELFF
v_call: TRBV5-4; j_call: TRBJ1-1; d_call: -; clone_size: -; cdr3_nt: TGTGCCAGCAGCTTGGGACGTGGGAACACTGAAGCTTTCTTT; cdr3_aa: CASSLGRGNTEAFF
v_call: TRBV28; j_call: TRBJ1-2; d_call: -; clone_size: -; cdr3_nt: TGTGCCAGCAGTTTGACGGGTGGTGGCTACACCTTC; cdr3_aa: CASSLTGGGYTF
v_call: TRBV13; j_call: TRBJ2-7; d_call: TRBD1; clone_size: once; cdr3_nt: TGTGCCAGCAGCCCAAGGACAGGGGCCTTGAGCTCCTACGAGCAGTACTTC; cdr3_aa: CASSPRTGALSSYEQYF
v_call: TRBV7-8; j_call: TRBJ2-5; d_call: -; clone_size: -; cdr3_nt: TGTGCCAGCAGCCCCCTTGGGGAGACCCAGTACTTC; cdr3_aa: CASSPLGETQYF
v_call: TRBV4-2; j_call: TRBJ2-3; d_call: -; clone_size: -; cdr3_nt: TGTGCCAGCAGCCAAGGGGTGTTGGGCAGAAGCACAGATACGCAGTATTTT; cdr3_aa: CASSQGVLGRSTDTQYF
v_call: TRBV27; j_call: TRBJ1-3; d_call: -; clone_size: -; cdr3_nt: TGTGCCAGCAGTGGTCCTGGAAACACCATATATTTT; cdr3_aa: CASSGPGNTIYF
v_call: TRBV7-9; j_call: TRBJ1-2; d_call: -; clone_size: -; cdr3_nt: TGTGCCAGCAGCTTGGCGGGGCCAAATTACTATGGCTACACCTTC; cdr3_aa: CASSLAGPNYYGYTF
v_call: TRBV4-3; j_call: TRBJ1-3; d_call: TRBD1; clone_size: -; cdr3_nt: TGCGCCAGCAGCCAAGAAATCGGCAGGGGGTTTGGAAACACCATATATTTT; cdr3_aa: CASSQEIGRGFGNTIYF
v_call: TRBV5-1; j_call: TRBJ2-7; d_call: -; clone_size: once; cdr3_nt: TGCGCCAGCTTCCTAACCATCGGAGGCCCCTACGAGCAGTACTTC; cdr3_aa: CASFLTIGGPYEQYF
v_call: TRBV10-3; j_call: TRBJ2-1; d_call: TRBD2; clone_size: -; cdr3_nt: TGTGCCATCAGGGGGGGGGAAGTCAATGAGCAGTTCTTC; cdr3_aa: CAIRGGEVNEQFF
v_call: TRBV5-1; j_call: TRBJ2-5; d_call: TRBD1; clone_size: -; cdr3_nt: TGCGCCAGCAGCTTGGATCCCGGGACAGGGGTAGGGACCCAGTACTTC; cdr3_aa: CASSLDPGTGVGTQYF
v_call: TRBV2; j_call: TRBJ1-5; d_call: -; clone_size: -; cdr3_nt: TGTGCCAGCAGTGAAGGGTATAGCAATCAGCCCCAGCATTTT; cdr3_aa: CASSEGYSNQPQHF
v_call: TRBV7-9; j_call: TRBJ1-1; d_call: -; clone_size: once; cdr3_nt: TGTGCCAGCAGCTTAGCGGGATTCAGTCGGAACACTGAAGCTTTCTTT; cdr3_aa: CASSLAGFSRNTEAFF
v_call: TRBV7-8; j_call: TRBJ2-3; d_call: -; clone_size: -; cdr3_nt: TGTGCCAGCAGCTTAGCCAGAGGGGGTTGGGTTGCAGATACGCAGTATTTT; cdr3_aa: CASSLARGGWVADTQYF
v_call: TRBV6-1; j_call: TRBJ2-7; d_call: -; clone_size: once; cdr3_nt: TGTGCCAGCAGTGAAGAGGGGCCCTCCTACGAGCAGTACTTC; cdr3_aa: CASSEEGPSYEQYF
v_call: TRBV11-3; j_call: TRBJ2-3; d_call: TRBD2; clone_size: -; cdr3_nt: TGTGCCAGCAGCTTCGGGGGCGGGAGGGCCACAGATACGCAGTATTTT; cdr3_aa: CASSFGGGRATDTQYF
v_call: TRBV7-2; j_call: TRBJ2-7; d_call: TRBD2; clone_size: -; cdr3_nt: TGTGCCAGCAGCTTAGGGCGGGGGAATCCCTACGAGCAGTACTTC; cdr3_aa: CASSLGRGNPYEQYF
v_call: TRBV19; j_call: TRBJ1-6; d_call: -; clone_size: -; cdr3_nt: TGTGCCAGTAGTATGAAACGATCCGGACCCAATTCACCCCTCCACTTT; cdr3_aa: CASSMKRSGPNSPLHF
v_call: TRBV7-9; j_call: TRBJ1-2; d_call: -; clone_size: -; cdr3_nt: TGTGCCAGCAGCTTAGACGGGACCGATGGCGGCTACACCTTC; cdr3_aa: CASSLDGTDGGYTF
v_call: TRBV15; j_call: TRBJ1-1; d_call: -; clone_size: -; cdr3_nt: TGTGCCACCAGCAAGGGTGGGGTCGCTGAAGCTTTCTTT; cdr3_aa: CATSKGGVAEAFF
v_call: TRBV19; j_call: TRBJ1-2; d_call: -; clone_size: -; cdr3_nt: TGTGCCAGTAGTATAGCGGGCTATGGCTACACCTTC; cdr3_aa: CASSIAGYGYTF
v_call: TRBV29-1; j_call: TRBJ2-1; d_call: -; clone_size: -; cdr3_nt: TGCAGCGCACTGACCGGGCCTCATGAGCAGTTCTTC; cdr3_aa: CSALTGPHEQFF
v_call: TRBV21-1; j_call: TRBJ2-2; d_call: -; clone_size: -; cdr3_nt: TGTGCCAGCAGCAGCAGGCTTAACACCGGGGAGCTGTTTTTT; cdr3_aa: CASSSRLNTGELFF
v_call: TRBV2; j_call: TRBJ2-7; d_call: TRBD1; clone_size: -; cdr3_nt: TGTGCCAGCAAAATGGGCAGGGGGAGCGGCTACGAGCAGTACTTC; cdr3_aa: CASKMGRGSGYEQYF
v_call: TRBV18; j_call: TRBJ2-6; d_call: TRBD1; clone_size: -; cdr3_nt: TGTGCCAGCTCACCCGACAGGGCCTTGGGTGGGGCCAACGTCCTGACTTTC; cdr3_aa: CASSPDRALGGANVLTF
v_call: TRBV2; j_call: TRBJ2-1; d_call: TRBD1; clone_size: -; cdr3_nt: TGTGCCAGTAGGACAGGGGAATCCTACAATGAGCAGTTCTTC; cdr3_aa: CASRTGESYNEQFF
v_call: TRBV19; j_call: TRBJ1-6; d_call: -; clone_size: once; cdr3_nt: TGTGCCAGTACCCAGGGGCTCTCCTGGGATTCACCCCTCCACTTT; cdr3_aa: CASTQGLSWDSPLHF
v_call: TRBV30; j_call: TRBJ2-7; d_call: TRBD2; clone_size: -; cdr3_nt: TGTGCCTGGAGTGGGGGGGGAGCCGGCGGCTACGAGCAGTACTTC; cdr3_aa: CAWSGGGAGGYEQYF
v_call: TRBV9; j_call: TRBJ2-7; d_call: TRBD1; clone_size: -; cdr3_nt: TGTGCCAGCAGCGTAGGGTCTCCCGGACAGGGGATCAACGAGCAGTACTTC; cdr3_aa: CASSVGSPGQGINEQYF
v_call: TRBV11-1; j_call: TRBJ2-5; d_call: -; clone_size: -; cdr3_nt: TGTGCCAGCAGCTTAGCCTCGGGGATCCTGGGGACCCAGTACTTC; cdr3_aa: CASSLASGILGTQYF
v_call: TRBV9; j_call: TRBJ2-5; d_call: -; clone_size: -; cdr3_nt: TGTGCCAGCAGCTTTCCGGGACGGGCGGGCCAAGAGACCCAGTACTTC; cdr3_aa: CASSFPGRAGQETQYF
v_call: TRBV6-1; j_call: TRBJ1-6; d_call: -; clone_size: -; cdr3_nt: TGTGCCAGCAGTTTAACCTGGGGTTATAATTCACCCCTCCACTTT; cdr3_aa: CASSLTWGYNSPLHF
v_call: TRBV27; j_call: TRBJ2-6; d_call: -; clone_size: few; cdr3_nt: TGTGCCAGCAGTTACAGGGTCACAGCTTCTGGGGCCAACGTCCTGACTTTC; cdr3_aa: CASSYRVTASGANVLTF
v_call: TRBV7-2; j_call: TRBJ1-1; d_call: TRBD1; clone_size: -; cdr3_nt: TGTGCCAGCAGCTTAGTTGGTGGGGACAGCAACACTGAAGCTTTCTTT; cdr3_aa: CASSLVGGDSNTEAFF
v_call: TRBV9; j_call: TRBJ2-5; d_call: -; clone_size: once; cdr3_nt: TGTGCCAGCAGCGTAGGCCAGCGGAGTGGGACCCAGTACTTC; cdr3_aa: CASSVGQRSGTQYF
v_call: TRBV9; j_call: TRBJ2-1; d_call: -; clone_size: -; cdr3_nt: TGTGCCAGCAGCGTTAAGACAGGTGGAATCGACAATGAGCAGTTCTTC; cdr3_aa: CASSVKTGGIDNEQFF
v_call: TRBV11-2; j_call: TRBJ2-7; d_call: TRBD1; clone_size: -; cdr3_nt: TGTGCCAGCAGCCAGGTTGGGCAGGGGGCTTCCTACGAGCAGTACTTC; cdr3_aa: CASSQVGQGASYEQYF
v_call: TRBV25-1; j_call: TRBJ2-7; d_call: -; clone_size: -; cdr3_nt: TGTGCCAGCAGTGAATTGCCAGGGTTTAATTCCTACGAGCAGTACTTC; cdr3_aa: CASSELPGFNSYEQYF
v_call: TRBV7-8; j_call: TRBJ2-3; d_call: TRBD2; clone_size: -; cdr3_nt: TGTGCCAGCAGCTTGGGTTCTAGCGGGAGTTGGGCAGATACGCAGTATTTT; cdr3_aa: CASSLGSSGSWADTQYF
v_call: TRBV11-3; j_call: TRBJ2-2; d_call: -; clone_size: -; cdr3_nt: TGTGCCAGCAGCTTAGGACAGAGATCGAACACCGGGGAGCTGTTTTTT; cdr3_aa: CASSLGQRSNTGELFF
v_call: TRBV11-2; j_call: TRBJ1-2; d_call: -; clone_size: -; cdr3_nt: TGTGCCAGCAGCTTAGAGCAGGGAACAAGTGGCTACACCTTC; cdr3_aa: CASSLEQGTSGYTF
v_call: TRBV2; j_call: TRBJ2-7; d_call: TRBD2; clone_size: -; cdr3_nt: TGTGCCAGCAGTACTAGCGGGGGATATAGCGAGCAGTACTTC; cdr3_aa: CASSTSGGYSEQYF
v_call: TRBV5-4; j_call: TRBJ2-7; d_call: TRBD1; clone_size: -; cdr3_nt: TGTGCCAGCAACGTACAGGGGGCATCTGGGGAGCAGTACTTC; cdr3_aa: CASNVQGASGEQYF
v_call: TRBV7-3; j_call: TRBJ2-5; d_call: TRBD2; clone_size: -; cdr3_nt: TGTGCCAGCAGCTTAATCCCGCTAGCGGGAGACGAGACCCAGTACTTC; cdr3_aa: CASSLIPLAGDETQYF
v_call: TRBV11-3; j_call: TRBJ2-4; d_call: TRBD1; clone_size: -; cdr3_nt: TGTGCCAGCAGCTCCGGGACAGGGAGAGGATTGGCCAAAAACATTCAGTACTTC; cdr3_aa: CASSSGTGRGLAKNIQYF
v_call: TRBV6-5; j_call: TRBJ1-4; d_call: -; clone_size: -; cdr3_nt: TGTGCCAGCAAAGACAGCGGTTGGGTTGAAAAACTGTTTTTT; cdr3_aa: CASKDSGWVEKLFF
v_call: TRBV5-1; j_call: TRBJ1-1; d_call: -; clone_size: -; cdr3_nt: TGCGCCAGCAGCCTACAGGGATATAACGCTGAAGCTTTCTTT; cdr3_aa: CASSLQGYNAEAFF
v_call: TRBV30; j_call: TRBJ1-2; d_call: TRBD1; clone_size: -; cdr3_nt: TGTGCCTGGATAGGAGGACAGGGAGGTTTAGGCTACACCTTC; cdr3_aa: CAWIGGQGGLGYTF
v_call: TRBV13; j_call: TRBJ2-2; d_call: TRBD1; clone_size: -; cdr3_nt: TGTGCCAGCAGCCCGCCGGGGACAGGGGGCAGCGGGGAGCTGTTTTTT; cdr3_aa: CASSPPGTGGSGELFF
v_call: TRBV18; j_call: TRBJ1-4; d_call: TRBD1; clone_size: -; cdr3_nt: TGTGCCAGCTCACCTGGACAGGGCCATGAAAAACTGTTTTTT; cdr3_aa: CASSPGQGHEKLFF
v_call: TRBV6-5; j_call: TRBJ2-6; d_call: -; clone_size: -; cdr3_nt: TGTGCCAGCAGTACAGGATTCTCTGGGGCCAACGTCCTGACTTTC; cdr3_aa: CASSTGFSGANVLTF
v_call: TRBV19; j_call: TRBJ2-7; d_call: -; clone_size: -; cdr3_nt: TGTGCCAGCCAGGGGGGGGACGGACCCTACGAGCAGTACTTC; cdr3_aa: CASQGGDGPYEQYF
v_call: TRBV7-2; j_call: TRBJ2-1; d_call: -; clone_size: -; cdr3_nt: TGTGCCAGCAGCTTACTCCCTCGTTCGAGCTCCTACAATGAGCAGTTCTTC; cdr3_aa: CASSLLPRSSSYNEQFF
v_call: TRBV19; j_call: TRBJ2-7; d_call: -; clone_size: -; cdr3_nt: TGTGCCAGTACCTCCGGACACCCCTGGGAGCAGTACTTC; cdr3_aa: CASTSGHPWEQYF
v_call: TRBV2; j_call: TRBJ1-1; d_call: TRBD1; clone_size: few; cdr3_nt: TGTGCCAGCAGTGAGGCCAGGGGGCGTCCTGAAGCTTTCTTT; cdr3_aa: CASSEARGRPEAFF
v_call: TRBV4-1; j_call: TRBJ1-5; d_call: -; clone_size: -; cdr3_nt: TGCGCCAGCACGGCCCATCAGCCCCAGCATTTT; cdr3_aa: CASTAHQPQHF